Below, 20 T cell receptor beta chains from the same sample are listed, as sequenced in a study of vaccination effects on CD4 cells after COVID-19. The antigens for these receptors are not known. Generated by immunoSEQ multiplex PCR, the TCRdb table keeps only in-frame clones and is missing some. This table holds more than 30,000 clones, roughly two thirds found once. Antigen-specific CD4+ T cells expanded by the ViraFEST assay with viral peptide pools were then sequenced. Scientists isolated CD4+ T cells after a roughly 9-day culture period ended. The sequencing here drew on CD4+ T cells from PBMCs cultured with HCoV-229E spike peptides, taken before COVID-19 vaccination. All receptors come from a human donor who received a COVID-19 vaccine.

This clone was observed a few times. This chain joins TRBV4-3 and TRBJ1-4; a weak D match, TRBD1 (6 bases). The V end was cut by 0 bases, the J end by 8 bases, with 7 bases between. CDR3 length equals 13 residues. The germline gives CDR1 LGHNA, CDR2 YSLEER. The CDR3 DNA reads TGCGCCAGCAGCCAAGATAGGGGGGAAAAACTGTTTTTT. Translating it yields CASSQDRGEKLFF.

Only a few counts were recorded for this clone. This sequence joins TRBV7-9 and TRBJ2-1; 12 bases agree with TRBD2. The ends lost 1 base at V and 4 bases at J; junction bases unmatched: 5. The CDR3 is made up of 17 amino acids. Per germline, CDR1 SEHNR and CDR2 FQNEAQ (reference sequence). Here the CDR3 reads CASSLDGLAGTYNEQFF. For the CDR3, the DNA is TGTGCCAGCAGCTTAGACGGACTAGCGGGAACTTACAATGAGCAGTTCTTC.

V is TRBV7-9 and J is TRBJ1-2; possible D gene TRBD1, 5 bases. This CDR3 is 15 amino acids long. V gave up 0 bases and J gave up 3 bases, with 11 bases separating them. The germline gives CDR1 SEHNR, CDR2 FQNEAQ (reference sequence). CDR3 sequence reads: CASSLARGWDYGYTF. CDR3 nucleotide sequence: TGTGCCAGCAGCTTAGCTAGGGGCTGGGACTATGGCTACACCTTC.

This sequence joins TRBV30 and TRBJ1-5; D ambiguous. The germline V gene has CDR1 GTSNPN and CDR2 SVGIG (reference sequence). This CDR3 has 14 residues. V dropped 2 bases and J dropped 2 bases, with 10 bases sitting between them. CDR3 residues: CAWSRTSRNQPQHF. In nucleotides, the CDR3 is TGTGCCTGGAGTCGGACCTCCCGCAATCAGCCCCAGCATTTT.

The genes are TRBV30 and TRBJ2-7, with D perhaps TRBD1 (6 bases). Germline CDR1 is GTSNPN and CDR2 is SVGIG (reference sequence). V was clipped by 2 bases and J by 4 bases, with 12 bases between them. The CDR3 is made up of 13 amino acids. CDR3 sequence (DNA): TGTGCCTGGAGTATAACAGGGCGGTACGAGCAGTACTTC. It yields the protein CAWSITGRYEQYF.

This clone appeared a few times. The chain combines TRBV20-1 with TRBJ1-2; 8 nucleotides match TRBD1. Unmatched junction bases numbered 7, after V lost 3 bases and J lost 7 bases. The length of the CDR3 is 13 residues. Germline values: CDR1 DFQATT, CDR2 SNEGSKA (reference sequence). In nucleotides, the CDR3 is TGCAGTGCTAGTTTGGGGACAGGCCTTGGCTACACCTTC. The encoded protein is CSASLGTGLGYTF.

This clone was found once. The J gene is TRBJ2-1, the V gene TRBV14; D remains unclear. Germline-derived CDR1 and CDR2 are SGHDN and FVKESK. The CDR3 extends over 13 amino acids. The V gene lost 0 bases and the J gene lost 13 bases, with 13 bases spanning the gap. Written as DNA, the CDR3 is TGTGCCAGCAGCCAAGATCGAGGTTATACTCAGTTCTTC. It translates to CASSQDRGYTQFF.

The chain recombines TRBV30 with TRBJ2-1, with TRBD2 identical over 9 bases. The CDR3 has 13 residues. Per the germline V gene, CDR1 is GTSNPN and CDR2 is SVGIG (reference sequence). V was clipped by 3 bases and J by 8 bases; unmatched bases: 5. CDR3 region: CAWRRGGGYEQFF. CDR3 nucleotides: TGTGCCTGGAGGCGGGGGGGCGGTTATGAGCAGTTCTTC.

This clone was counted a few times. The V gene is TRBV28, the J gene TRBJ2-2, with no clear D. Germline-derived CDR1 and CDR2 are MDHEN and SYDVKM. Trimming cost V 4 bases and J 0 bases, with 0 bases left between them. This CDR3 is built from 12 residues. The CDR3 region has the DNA TGTGCCAGCAGTTCGAACACCGGGGAGCTGTTTTTT. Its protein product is CASSSNTGELFF.

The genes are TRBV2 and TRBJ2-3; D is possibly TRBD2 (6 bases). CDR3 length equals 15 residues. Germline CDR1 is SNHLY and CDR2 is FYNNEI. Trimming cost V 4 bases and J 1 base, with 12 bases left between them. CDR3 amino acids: CASSVGGFGTDTQYF. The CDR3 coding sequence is TGTGCCAGCAGTGTGGGGGGATTCGGCACAGATACGCAGTATTTT.

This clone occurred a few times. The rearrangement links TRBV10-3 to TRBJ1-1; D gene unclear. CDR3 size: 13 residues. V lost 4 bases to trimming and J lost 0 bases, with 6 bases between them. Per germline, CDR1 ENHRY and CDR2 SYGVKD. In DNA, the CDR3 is TGTGCCATCAGTGGAGGGTTGAACACTGAAGCTTTCTTT. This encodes CAISGGLNTEAFF.

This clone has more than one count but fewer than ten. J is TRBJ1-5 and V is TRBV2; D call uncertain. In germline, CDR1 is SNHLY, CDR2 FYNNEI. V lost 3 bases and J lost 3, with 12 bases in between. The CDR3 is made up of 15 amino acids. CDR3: CASSEGSTTNQPQHF. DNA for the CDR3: TGTGCCAGCAGTGAGGGCAGCACCACCAATCAGCCCCAGCATTTT.

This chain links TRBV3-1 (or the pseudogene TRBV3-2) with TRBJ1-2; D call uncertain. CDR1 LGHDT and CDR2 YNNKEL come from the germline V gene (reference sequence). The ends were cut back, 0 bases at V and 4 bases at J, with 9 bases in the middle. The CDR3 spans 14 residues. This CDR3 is CASSQDAAGYGYTF. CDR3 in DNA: TGTGCCAGCAGCCAAGACGCGGCAGGCTATGGCTACACCTTC.

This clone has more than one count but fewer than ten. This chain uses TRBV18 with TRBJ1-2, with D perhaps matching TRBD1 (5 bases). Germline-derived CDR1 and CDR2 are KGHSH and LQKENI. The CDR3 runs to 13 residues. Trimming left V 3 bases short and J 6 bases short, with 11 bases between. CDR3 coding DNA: TGTGCCAGCTCACCCCGACAGACCGATGGCTACACCTTC. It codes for CASSPRQTDGYTF.

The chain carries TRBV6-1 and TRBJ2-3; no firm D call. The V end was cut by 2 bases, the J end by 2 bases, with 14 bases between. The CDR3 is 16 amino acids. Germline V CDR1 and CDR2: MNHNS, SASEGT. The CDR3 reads CASSEIGTANTDTQYF. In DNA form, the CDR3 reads TGTGCCAGCAGTGAAATTGGTACGGCTAACACAGATACGCAGTATTTT.

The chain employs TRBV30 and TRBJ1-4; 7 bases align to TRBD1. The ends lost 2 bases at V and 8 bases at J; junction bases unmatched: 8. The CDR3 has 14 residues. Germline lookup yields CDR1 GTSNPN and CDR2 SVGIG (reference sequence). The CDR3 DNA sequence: TGTGCCTGGAGTCGACAGGGAGGAAACGAAAAACTGTTTTTT. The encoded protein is CAWSRQGGNEKLFF.

CDR3 nucleotides: TGTGCCATCAGTGGGGGACAGGGCTCCTACAATGAGCAGTTCTTC. Residues: CAISGGQGSYNEQFF. The rearrangement links TRBV10-3 to TRBJ2-1; 9 nucleotides agree with TRBD1. Germline V lookup: CDR1 ENHRY, CDR2 SYGVKD. This CDR3 spans 15 amino acids. The J segment lost 0 bases and the V segment lost 4 bases, leaving 1 base of the junction unmatched.

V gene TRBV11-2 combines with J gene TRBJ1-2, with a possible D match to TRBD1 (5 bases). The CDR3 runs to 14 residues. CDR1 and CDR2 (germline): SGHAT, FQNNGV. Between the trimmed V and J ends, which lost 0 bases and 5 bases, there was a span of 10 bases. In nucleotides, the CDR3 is TGTGCCAGCAGCTTAGAGGCGACAGTTTATGGCTACACCTTC. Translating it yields CASSLEATVYGYTF.

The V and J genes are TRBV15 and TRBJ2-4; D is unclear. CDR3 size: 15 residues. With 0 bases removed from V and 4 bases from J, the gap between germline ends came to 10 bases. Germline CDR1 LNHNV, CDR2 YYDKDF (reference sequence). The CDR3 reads CATSRDAILKNIQYF. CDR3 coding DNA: TGTGCCACCAGCAGAGATGCTATTTTAAAAAACATTCAGTACTTC. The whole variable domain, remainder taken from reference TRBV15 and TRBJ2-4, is DAMVIQNPRYQVTQFGKPVTLSCSQTLNHNVMYWYQQKSSQAPKLLFHYYDKDFNNEADTPDNFQSRRPNTSFCFLDIRSPGLGDTAMYLCATSRDAILKNIQYFGAGTRLSVL.

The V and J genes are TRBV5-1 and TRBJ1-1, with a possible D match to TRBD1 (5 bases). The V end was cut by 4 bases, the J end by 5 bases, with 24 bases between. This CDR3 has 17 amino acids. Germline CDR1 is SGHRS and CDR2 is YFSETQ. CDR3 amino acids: CASSPNGRFLKGTEAFF. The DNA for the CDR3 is TGCGCCAGCAGCCCAAACGGACGTTTCCTCAAGGGGACTGAAGCTTTCTTT.